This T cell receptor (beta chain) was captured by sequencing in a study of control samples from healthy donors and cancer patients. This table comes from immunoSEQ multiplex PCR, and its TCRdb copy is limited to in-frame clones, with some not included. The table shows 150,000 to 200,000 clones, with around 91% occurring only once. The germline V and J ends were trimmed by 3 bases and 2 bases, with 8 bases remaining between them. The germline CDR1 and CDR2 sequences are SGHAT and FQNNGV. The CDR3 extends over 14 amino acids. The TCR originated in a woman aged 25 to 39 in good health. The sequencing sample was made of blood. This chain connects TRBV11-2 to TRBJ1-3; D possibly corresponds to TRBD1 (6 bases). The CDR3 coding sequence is TGTGCCAGCAGCTTTGGGGGGCCTGGAAACACCATATATTTT. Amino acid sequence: CASSFGGPGNTIYF.